Described below is a single T cell receptor beta chain sequence and its context. Its antigen remains unknown. The data originate from a study of neoadjuvant anti-PD-1 for oral cavity cancer. Study context: Patients without progression received a fourth nivolumab dose around day 43, then surgical resection on days 50-56. Study conclusions and caveats: PBMC Gini-index clonality exceeded responders' in non-responders post-nivolumab.

Stated time point: after neoadjuvant nivolumab, at surgical resection. Analysis of PBMCs was direct, with no culture step. Germline V gene lookup returns CDR1 MNHEY and CDR2 SVGAGI. This CDR3 is 13 amino acids long. The V end lost 6 bases, the J end lost 7 bases, and 16 bases lay between the germline ends. TCRdb's copy holds only in-frame clones and misses some; the assay was immunoSEQ multiplex PCR. Among about 68,000 clones listed, approximately 84% were seen once. The chain links TRBV6-5 to TRBJ2-7; TRBD2 might be the D (6 bases). This material consisted of PBMCs, taken after nivolumab (anti-PD-1) treatment. This TCR came from a person between 40 and 80 years old with oral cavity squamous cell carcinoma. The CDR3 DNA is TGTGCCAGCAGCCAACGACTAGACGGGGAGCAGTACTTC. Its protein is CASSQRLDGEQYF.